The 3 T cell receptor beta chains below come from one sample, sequenced in a study of cytomegalovirus exposure and HLA in healthy donors. Clones were sequenced by immunoSEQ multiplex PCR, and TCRdb holds only the in-frame ones, with some missing. This table holds roughly 56,000 clones, 90% to 95% found once. Sequencing used PBMCs. The receptors were gathered from a young man in good health and CMV-seronegative.

CDR3 in amino acids: CASRDRVRQETQYF. In DNA, the CDR3 is TGTGCCAGCCGAGACAGGGTGCGGCAAGAGACCCAGTACTTC. The chain carries TRBV7-9 and TRBJ2-5; 7 nucleotides align to TRBD1. CDR3 size: 14 residues. The V gene end was trimmed by 8 bases and the J gene end by 2 bases; junction bases not matched to a gene: 8. Germline assignment: CDR1 SEHNR and CDR2 FQNEAQ (reference sequence).

J is TRBJ2-1 and V is TRBV30, with a weak D call TRBD2 (5 bases). The CDR3 sequence is 12 residues long. CDR1 and CDR2 from the germline V gene are GTSNPN and SVGIG (reference sequence). V was shortened by 0 bases and J by 8 bases, with 8 bases between the two germline ends. DNA of the CDR3: TGTGCCTGGAGTGTCTTGGGAGATGAGCAGTTCTTC. Translating it yields CAWSVLGDEQFF.

The chain has TRBV27 and TRBJ2-2; D remains unclear. The CDR3 sequence is 13 residues long. Trimming pared 5 bases from V and 4 bases from J, leaving 8 bases between. Looked up from germline, CDR1 is MNHEY and CDR2 is SMNVEV (reference sequence). The DNA of the CDR3 is TGTGCCAGCAGTCCCTCGGGCACCGGGGAGCTGTTTTTT. Its protein product is CASSPSGTGELFF.